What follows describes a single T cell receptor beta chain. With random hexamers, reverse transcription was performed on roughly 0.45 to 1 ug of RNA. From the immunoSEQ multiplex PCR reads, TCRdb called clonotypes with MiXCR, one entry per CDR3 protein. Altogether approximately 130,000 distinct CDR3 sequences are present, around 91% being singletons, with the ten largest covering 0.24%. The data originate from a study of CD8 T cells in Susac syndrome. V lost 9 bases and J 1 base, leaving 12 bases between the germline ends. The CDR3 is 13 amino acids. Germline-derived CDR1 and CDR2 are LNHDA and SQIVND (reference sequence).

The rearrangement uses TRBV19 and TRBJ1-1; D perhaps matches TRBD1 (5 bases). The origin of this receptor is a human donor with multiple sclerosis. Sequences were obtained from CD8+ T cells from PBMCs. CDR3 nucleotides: TGTGCCAGCAGCCCGGGGGGGAACACTGAAGCTTTCTTT. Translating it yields CASSPGGNTEAFF.